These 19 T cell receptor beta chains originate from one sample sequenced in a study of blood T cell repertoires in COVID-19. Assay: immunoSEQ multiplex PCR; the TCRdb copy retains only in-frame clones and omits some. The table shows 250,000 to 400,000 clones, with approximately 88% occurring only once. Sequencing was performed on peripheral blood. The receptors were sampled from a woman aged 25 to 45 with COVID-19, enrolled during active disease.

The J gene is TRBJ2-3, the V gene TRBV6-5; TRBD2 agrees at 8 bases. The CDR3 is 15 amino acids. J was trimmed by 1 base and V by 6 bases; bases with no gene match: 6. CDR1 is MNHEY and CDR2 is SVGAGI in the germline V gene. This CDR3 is CASSGGLAGTDTQYF. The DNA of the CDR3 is TGTGCCAGCAGCGGTGGACTAGCTGGCACAGATACGCAGTATTTT.

The DNA for the CDR3 is TGTGCCAGCAGTGATCCCCTACGGGACTATCGACCCGGGGAGCTGTTTTTT. Translation gives CASSDPLRDYRPGELFF. The chain uses TRBV6-1 and TRBJ2-2, with TRBD2 identical over 7 bases. The CDR3 spans 17 residues. Germline CDR1 and CDR2: MNHNS and SASEGT. Unmatched junction bases numbered 13, after V lost 3 bases and J lost 6 bases.

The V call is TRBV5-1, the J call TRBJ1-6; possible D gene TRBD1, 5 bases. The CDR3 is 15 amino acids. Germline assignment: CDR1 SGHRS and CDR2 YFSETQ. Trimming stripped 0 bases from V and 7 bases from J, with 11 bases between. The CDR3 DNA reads TGCGCCAGCAGCTTGGGGGCCAGGACAAATTCACCCCTCCACTTT. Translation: CASSLGARTNSPLHF. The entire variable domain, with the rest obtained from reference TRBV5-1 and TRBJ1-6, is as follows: KAGVTQTPRYLIKTRGQQVTLSCSPISGHRSVSWYQQTPGQGLQFLFEYFSETQRNKGNFPGRFSGRQFSNSRSEMNVSTLELGDSALYLCASSLGARTNSPLHFGNGTRLTVT.

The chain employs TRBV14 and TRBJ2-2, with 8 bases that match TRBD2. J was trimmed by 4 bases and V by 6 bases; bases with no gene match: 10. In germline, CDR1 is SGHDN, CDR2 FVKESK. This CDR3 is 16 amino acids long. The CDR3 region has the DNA TGTGCCAGCAGACCCGACGGCGGGGGGCCCACCGGGGAGCTGTTTTTT. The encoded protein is CASRPDGGGPTGELFF.

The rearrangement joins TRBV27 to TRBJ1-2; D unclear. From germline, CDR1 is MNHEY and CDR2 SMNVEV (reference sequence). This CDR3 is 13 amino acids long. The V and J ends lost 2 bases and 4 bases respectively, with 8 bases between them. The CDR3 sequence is CASSLTGFYGYTF. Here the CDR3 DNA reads TGTGCCAGCAGTTTAACCGGGTTCTATGGCTACACCTTC.

DNA of the CDR3: TGTGCCTGGAGCAACCGAAGGATGACAGTTTACCTTGCGAACACTGAAGCTTTCTTT. This sequence encodes CAWSNRRMTVYLANTEAFF. The rearrangement joins TRBV30 to TRBJ1-1; the D gene is possibly TRBD1 (5 bases). The CDR3 extends over 19 amino acids. V lost 3 bases to trimming and J lost 1 base, with 27 bases between them. The germline CDR1 and CDR2 sequences are GTSNPN and SVGIG (reference sequence).

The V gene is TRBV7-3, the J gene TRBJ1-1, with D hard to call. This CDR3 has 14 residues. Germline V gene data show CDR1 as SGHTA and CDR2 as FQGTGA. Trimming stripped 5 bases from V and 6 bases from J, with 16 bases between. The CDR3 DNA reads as TGTGCCAGCAGCCCCTCCCCCTCTAGCGCTGAAGCTTTCTTT. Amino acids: CASSPSPSSAEAFF.

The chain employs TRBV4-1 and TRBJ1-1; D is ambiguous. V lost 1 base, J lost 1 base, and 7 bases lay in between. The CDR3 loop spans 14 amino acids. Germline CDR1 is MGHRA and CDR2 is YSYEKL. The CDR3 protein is CASSQVPGNTEAFF. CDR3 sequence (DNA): TGCGCCAGCAGCCAAGTCCCGGGGAACACTGAAGCTTTCTTT.

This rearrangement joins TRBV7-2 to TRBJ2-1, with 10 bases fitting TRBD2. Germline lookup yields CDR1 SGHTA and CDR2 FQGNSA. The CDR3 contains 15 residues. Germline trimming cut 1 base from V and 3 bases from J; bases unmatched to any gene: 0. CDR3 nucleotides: TGTGCCAGCAGCTTAGGGACTAGCGGCTACAATGAGCAGTTCTTC. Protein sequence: CASSLGTSGYNEQFF.

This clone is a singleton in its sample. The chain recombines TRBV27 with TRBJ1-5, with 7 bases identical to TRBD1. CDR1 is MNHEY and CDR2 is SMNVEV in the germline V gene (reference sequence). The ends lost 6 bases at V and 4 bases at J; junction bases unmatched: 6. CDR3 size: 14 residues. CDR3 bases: TGTGCCAGCAGCCGACAGGGTGGGAATCAGCCCCAGCATTTT. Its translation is CASSRQGGNQPQHF.

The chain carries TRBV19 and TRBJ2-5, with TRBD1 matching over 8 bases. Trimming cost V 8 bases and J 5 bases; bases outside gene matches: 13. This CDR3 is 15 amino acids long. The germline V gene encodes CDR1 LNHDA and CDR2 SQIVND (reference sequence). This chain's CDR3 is CASHRGQGGTETQYF. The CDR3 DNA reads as TGTGCCAGTCATCGCGGACAGGGAGGAACGGAGACCCAGTACTTC.

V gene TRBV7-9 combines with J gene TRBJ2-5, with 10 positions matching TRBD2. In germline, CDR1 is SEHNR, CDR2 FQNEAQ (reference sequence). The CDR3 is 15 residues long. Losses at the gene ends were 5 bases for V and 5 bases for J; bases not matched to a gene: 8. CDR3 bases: TGTGCCAGCAGCACCAGCGGGGGGGCCGGTGAGACCCAGTACTTC. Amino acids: CASSTSGGAGETQYF.

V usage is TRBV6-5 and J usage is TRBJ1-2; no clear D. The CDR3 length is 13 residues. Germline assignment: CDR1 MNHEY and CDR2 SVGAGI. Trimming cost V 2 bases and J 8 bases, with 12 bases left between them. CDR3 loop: CASSYEGNGGYTF. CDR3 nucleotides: TGTGCCAGCAGTTACGAGGGAAATGGAGGCTACACCTTC.

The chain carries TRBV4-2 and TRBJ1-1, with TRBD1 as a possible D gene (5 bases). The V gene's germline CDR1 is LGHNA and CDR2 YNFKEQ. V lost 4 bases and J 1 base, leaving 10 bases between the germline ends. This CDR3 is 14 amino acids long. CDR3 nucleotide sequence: TGTGCCAGCAGCCCACAGGACGCGAACACTGAAGCTTTCTTT. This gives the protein CASSPQDANTEAFF.

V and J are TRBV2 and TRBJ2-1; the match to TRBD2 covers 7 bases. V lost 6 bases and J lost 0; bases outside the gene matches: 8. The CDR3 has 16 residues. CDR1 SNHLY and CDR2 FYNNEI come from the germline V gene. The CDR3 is CASSATGLSSYNEQFF. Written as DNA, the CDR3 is TGTGCCAGCAGCGCCACGGGACTAAGCTCCTACAATGAGCAGTTCTTC.

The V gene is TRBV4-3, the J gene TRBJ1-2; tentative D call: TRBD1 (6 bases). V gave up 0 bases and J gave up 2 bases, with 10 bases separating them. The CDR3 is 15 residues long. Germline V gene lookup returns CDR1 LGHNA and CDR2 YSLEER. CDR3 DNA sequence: TGCGCCAGCAGCCAAGATCTAACAGGGAACTATGGCTACACCTTC. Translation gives CASSQDLTGNYGYTF.

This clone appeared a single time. The DNA of the CDR3 is TGCGCCAGCAGCTTAACAGGGGGCGGTTCCTACAATGAGCAGTTCTTC. As protein: CASSLTGGGSYNEQFF. The chain employs TRBV4-1 and TRBJ2-1; 9 bases fit TRBD1. The CDR3 contains 16 residues. CDR1 MGHRA and CDR2 YSYEKL come from the germline V gene. The junction had 6 bases not matched to a gene; V was cut back by 5 bases and J by 1 base.

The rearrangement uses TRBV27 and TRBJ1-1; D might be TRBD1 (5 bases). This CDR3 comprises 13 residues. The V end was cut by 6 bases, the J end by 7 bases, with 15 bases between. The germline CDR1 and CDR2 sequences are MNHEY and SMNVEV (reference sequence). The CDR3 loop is CASSLRWGYEAFF. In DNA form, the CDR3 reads TGTGCCAGCAGCTTAAGGTGGGGCTATGAAGCTTTCTTT.

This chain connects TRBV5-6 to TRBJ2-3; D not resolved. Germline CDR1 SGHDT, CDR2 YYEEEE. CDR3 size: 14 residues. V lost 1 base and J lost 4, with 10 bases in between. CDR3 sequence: CASSLFVSPDTQYF. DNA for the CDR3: TGTGCCAGCAGCTTGTTCGTCAGTCCAGATACGCAGTATTTT. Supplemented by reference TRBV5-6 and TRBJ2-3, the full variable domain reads DAGVTQSPTHLIKTRGQQVTLRCSPKSGHDTVSWYQQALGQGPQFIFQYYEEEERQRGNFPDRFSGHQFPNYSSELNVNALLLGDSALYLCASSLFVSPDTQYFGPGTRLTVL.